This paragraph reports one TCR beta chain. This clone was recorded once. Its specific antigen is unknown. No per-base quality is available; no much larger clone lies one base away. The library was produced with the immunoSEQ multiplex PCR assay. For the multiplex PCR, a mixture combining 60 forward primers for TCR Vbeta segments and 13 reverse primers for TCR Jbeta segments was used. Amplification of the CDR3 region of rearranged TCR beta genes was performed with a multiplex PCR assay on genomic DNA. Amplified TCR beta libraries were sequenced as 87-base-pair reads on the Illumina HiSeq System. For the original study's pipeline: A later analysis counted about 82 million unique TCR beta chains across the 666 repertoires, and some 11 million of these chains were shared by at least two donors. Raw reads were error-corrected and collapsed into unique sequences by a nearest-neighbor algorithm in which closely related sequences were merged to remove PCR and sequencing errors. V, D and J gene segments were assigned by aligning CDR3 sequences to IMGT reference sequences. For a sequence to be retained, a match of at least six nucleotides to both a V gene segment and a J gene segment was required. A rearrangement was called productive if the CDR3 had no stop codons and remained in frame with V and J, and every other rearrangement was called non-productive. Following IMGT convention, CDR3 was defined as the stretch from the second conserved V-encoded cysteine to the conserved J-encoded phenylalanine. In an earlier analysis of approximately 590 of the donors, sequences lacking an unambiguous match to a single V gene segment were excluded. An earlier analysis of fewer than 750 of the donors classified V segments as functional when productive rearrangements were above 56.7% and as segregating when the standard deviation between donors was above 5%. A statistical classification framework was developed to diagnose cytomegalovirus status using the catalog of TCR beta chain sequences. A later analysis assigned V and J genes by comparing TCR nucleotide sequences with IMGT/GENE-DB human TR gene sequences. The TCRdist pipeline was used in a later analysis to assign CDR3 sequences and most-parsimonious VDJ recombination scenarios. In a later analysis, every TCR beta chain was defined by the combination of its CDR3 amino acid sequence and its V-gene family, and reads without a unique V-gene family were dropped. To address suspected cross-contamination and a sequencing artifact, a later analysis removed approximately 590 highly shared, low-generation-probability nucleotide sequences. For each public chain, a later analysis derived a clonal expansion index from normalized ranks of inferred template counts within each repertoire. In a later analysis, generation probabilities were computed with a VDJ recombination model fitted to out-of-frame rearrangements, and the resulting probabilities were checked against IGoR. Hypergeometric tests were used in a later analysis to score TCR-TCR, TCR-HLA and TCR-CMV co-occurrence, with a repertoire-size bias correction applied to the TCR pairs. False discovery rates were estimated in a later analysis by permuting HLA or CMV assignments 20 times. In a later analysis, co-occurring TCRs were grouped using DBSCAN, and TCRdist sequence similarity was added for clustering within HLA-allele-positive subsets. Repertoires with fewer than 30,000 or more than 120,000 public chains were left out of co-occurrence clustering, as were roughly five repertoires with anomalous nucleotide sharing. TCRdb re-hosts the immuneACCESS table, in-frame sequences only. Its copies lack some clones; in the studies checked, an unresolved V gene accounts for under half of them, and the cause for the rest is not known. Clone size and V and J calls were adopted from that table, with D and trimming inferred from the DNA. The sample table lists 90,000 to 100,000 clones, 70% to 90% of them with a count of one. The ten largest account for around 2% of the sample.

The cohort comprised 550 to 700 healthy bone marrow donors. All cohort members were sampled while nominally healthy, although unrecorded immune exposures were likely present. The donor was CMV seronegative and was included in the group of 352 seronegative cohort members. Every donor gave a peripheral blood sample, and the peripheral blood mononuclear cells from that sample were used for TCR beta sequencing. The Qiagen DNeasy Blood Extraction Kit was used to extract genomic DNA from the blood cell samples. The trim is 4 bases for V and 4 bases for J, with a gap of 11 bases between the germline ends. The CDR3 goes from the cysteine to the phenylalanine over 14 residues. CDR3 DNA only is kept here, 42 bases in frame from base 1. Reading the germline V gene gives CDR1 SGHDT and CDR2 YYEEEE. These data belong to a study of cytomegalovirus exposure and HLA in healthy donors (dated by TCRdb to the late 2010s). With regard to the full study: An earlier analysis of roughly 500 of the donors reported roughly 270 Gb of sequence data and 117 million unique TCR beta sequences from 150 million to 200 million T cells. In the later analysis, no new phenotypic data were used to find candidate immune exposures; instead, reliance was placed on TCR beta sequences and their occurrence across donors. The genetic ancestry cluster associated with self-reported Caucasian donors included 81% of the roughly 380 genotyped donors. An early release that covered some 640 HLA-typed donors contained 300 to 350 gigabases of sequencing data and 70 million to 100 million unique TCR sequences. Four to six DR-DQ haplotypes were handled as single units for association and clustering, since linkage in the cohort was strong. The study combined high-throughput TCR immunosequencing, statistical association of individual TCRs with disease status, and machine learning to predict cytomegalovirus infection status. The study used immunosequencing to profile the T cell repertoires of 670 or so subjects and linked those repertoires to cytomegalovirus serostatus. To study patterns of TCR occurrence, a later analysis re-analyzed previously published TCR beta repertoires from several hundred donors and added high-resolution HLA genotyping. Among about 390 genotyped donors of the cohort, an average of about 240,000 unique TCR beta nucleotide sequences were sequenced per donor, about a sixth of them non-productive. Every repertoire in the discovery cohort had been generated on one and the same sequencing platform. A later genetic analysis took genome-wide SNP genotypes for about three fifths of the 666 donors and used that subset as a discovery cohort. The aim of the study was to test whether cataloging public T cell receptors could identify signatures of past pathogen exposure. Alongside the repertoire data, information on donor age, sex, ethnicity and CMV serostatus was compiled. Along with the approximately 700-subject first cohort, a separate validation cohort of over a hundred different subjects was used. Typing coverage differed by locus: A, B, C, DRB1 and DQB1 were typed in roughly 620-630 donors, DQA1 in 522, DPA1 in around 610, and DPB1 in just under 490. An earlier analysis of some 500 of the donors applied high-throughput TCR beta sequencing to assess whether each TCR beta V gene segment acted as functional or pseudogenic. Both class I and class II loci were covered by HLA typing, at four-digit resolution.

What the research found in general, with its limitations: Most TCR sequences were observed very rarely across donors, whereas some public TCRs were present in many individuals. Cytomegalovirus status was reported to be diagnosed by the classifier with high specificity and sensitivity in both the original and validation cohorts. A later genetic analysis associated a missense DCLRE1C variant with V-gene and J-gene trimming of TCR beta chains, and an independent cohort replicated the association. According to a later genetic analysis, donors in an Asian-associated ancestry cluster had fewer N-insertions in productive TCRs than the approximately 650-donor mean. In the study, roughly 160 TCR beta chains were listed as associated with cytomegalovirus. An earlier analysis of around 540 of the donors showed that most TCR beta V segments appeared in productive rearrangements either about 87% or about 30% of the time, which broadly matched IMGT annotations. The authors suggested that the approach could potentially be extended to other disease states and immunological phenotypes. In a later analysis, several top co-occurrence clusters were reported to appear linked to parvovirus B19, influenza, CMV and Epstein-Barr virus. Assigning TCR associations to individual alleles was difficult when HLA alleles, especially DR and DQ, strongly co-occurred. A few of the identified cytomegalovirus-associated TCR beta chains were confirmed in vitro to be specific for cytomegalovirus antigens. Because counts were too low, seventeen rarely observed V segments, including chromosome 9 orphons, were left out of the earlier analysis of several hundred of the donors. According to a later analysis, most CMV-associated TCR beta chains appeared to be HLA-restricted, and the HLA associations seemed to be driven largely by CMV exposure. A cluster of highly shared sequence variants was judged likely to represent a technical artifact of the sequencing pipeline. Sequencing depth was assumed to be roughly uniform across donors in the presence/absence analyses, though that assumption may not hold. Because HLA typing was missing for some donors at each locus, association tests included only the typed subset. At a false discovery rate of 0.05, a later analysis linked around 17,000 TCR beta sequences to specific HLA alleles. A further reported finding was that TCR beta sequences accurately predicted the HLA-A and HLA-B alleles for most subjects in the first cohort. Correlated functional status among segregating V segments might reflect linkage disequilibrium, but an unknown experimental factor could not be ruled out. Some IMGT-functional V segments, including TRBV6-2 and TRBV6-3, could not be told apart with the 87-base-pair reads, so those segments were excluded. Immune exposure information for the cohort was limited to CMV serostatus. In a later analysis, HLA-associated TCR beta chains were found to be more clonally expanded and to have lower generation probabilities than equally common non-associated chains. In a later analysis, TCR association rates were found to vary across HLA loci, with the most associated TCRs seen for DRB1 alleles and the fewest for HLA-C alleles. This cohort had only TCR beta chains sequenced, and the lack of alpha or paired-chain data limited which features could be detected.

The rearranged segments are TRBV5-6 and TRBJ1-4, with an unclear D gene assignment. Specimen: PBMCs. This clonotype was obtained from a man between 18 and 35 years old in good health and CMV-seronegative. The CDR3 corresponds to CASSRNAVNEKLFF. The DNA sequence reads TGTGCCAGCAGCCGAAATGCAGTTAATGAAAAACTGTTTTTT.